What follows are 31 T cell receptor beta chains derived from one specimen sequenced in a study of cytomegalovirus exposure and HLA in healthy donors (dated by TCRdb to 2015 to 2018). The receptor library was made with the immunoSEQ multiplex PCR assay. TCRdb's version of the immuneACCESS table is confined to in-frame rearrangements and falls short of the full clone set. An unresolved V gene accounts for under half of the shortfall where checked; the remainder is of unknown origin. The sample records over 200,000 clones, around 89% of which are singletons. Less than 0.4% of the sample is taken by the ten largest. What was sequenced was PBMCs. The source of these receptors is a woman between 18 and 29 years old in good health and CMV-seronegative.

The rearrangement links TRBV5-1 to TRBJ2-3; TRBD1 matches 7 bases. Losses at the gene ends were 5 bases for V and 0 bases for J; bases not matched to a gene: 3. The germline CDR1 and CDR2 sequences are SGHRS and YFSETQ. The CDR3 totals 14 residues. CDR3 DNA sequence: TGCGCCAGCAGATCGGGACAGAGCACAGATACGCAGTATTTT. It translates to CASRSGQSTDTQYF.

The rearrangement joins TRBV5-6 to TRBJ1-2, with 7 bases lining up with TRBD1. This CDR3 contains 14 residues. Germline V CDR1 and CDR2: SGHDT, YYEEEE. V gave up 4 bases and J gave up 8 bases; unmatched junction bases: 11. The CDR3 bases are TGTGCCAGCAGCACCCGACAGGGCCTCTCCGGCTACACCTTC. Translating gives CASSTRQGLSGYTF.

The chain combines TRBV5-4 with TRBJ1-1; the match to TRBD1 covers 7 bases. J gave up 1 base and V 2 bases, and 5 bases lay outside the gene matches. The germline V gene has CDR1 SGHNT and CDR2 YYREEE (reference sequence). This CDR3 comprises 15 residues. The CDR3 here is CASSFGDSTNTEAFF. CDR3 nucleotides: TGTGCCAGCAGCTTTGGGGACAGTACGAACACTGAAGCTTTCTTT.

The chain links TRBV18 to TRBJ2-7, with 13 bases lining up with TRBD2. The germline V gene has CDR1 KGHSH and CDR2 LQKENI. The trim removed 4 bases at V and 0 bases at J, leaving 3 bases unmatched. CDR3 length: 16 residues. CDR3 region: CASSLRTSGGSYEQYV. The CDR3, as DNA: TGTGCCAGCTCACTTCGGACTAGCGGGGGCTCCTACGAGCAGTACGTC.

V gene TRBV28 combines with J gene TRBJ2-3, with TRBD1 identical over 9 bases. The length of the CDR3 is 16 residues. Germline V lookup: CDR1 MDHEN, CDR2 SYDVKM. After removal of 2 bases from V and 0 bases from J, the junction contained 3 bases not matched to a gene. This CDR3 reads CASSLRDRASTDTQYF. The CDR3 coding sequence is TGTGCCAGCAGTTTACGGGACAGGGCCAGCACAGATACGCAGTATTTT.

The chain employs TRBV18 and TRBJ2-3, with D possibly matching TRBD2 (6 bases). Trimming shortened V by 2 bases and J by 1 base, and 7 bases separated the two germline ends. The V gene's germline CDR1 is KGHSH and CDR2 LQKENI. The CDR3 length is 14 residues. This CDR3 reads CASSPGGGTDTQYF. As DNA, the CDR3 is TGTGCCAGCTCACCAGGCGGGGGCACAGATACGCAGTATTTT.

The V and J genes are TRBV4-1 and TRBJ1-6; 8 bases agree with TRBD1. Unmatched junction bases numbered 7, after V lost 3 bases and J lost 9 bases. Germline values: CDR1 MGHRA, CDR2 YSYEKL. The CDR3 sequence is 15 residues long. CDR3 sequence: CASSHPGQGGSPLHF. DNA of the CDR3: TGCGCCAGCAGCCACCCCGGACAGGGTGGTTCACCCCTCCACTTT.

The chain is built from TRBV4-1 and TRBJ1-3; D might be TRBD1 (6 bases). The V end was cut by 0 bases, the J end by 7 bases, with 16 bases between. The germline V gene has CDR1 MGHRA and CDR2 YSYEKL. The CDR3 is made up of 16 amino acids. The CDR3 bases are TGCGCCAGCAGCCAAGATCTCGGGACAACCGCGAACACCATATATTTT. It yields the protein CASSQDLGTTANTIYF.

J is TRBJ1-6 and V is TRBV7-6, with D tentatively TRBD1 (6 bases). The V gene lost 3 bases and the J gene lost 8 bases, with 11 bases spanning the gap. CDR3 length: 14 residues. Germline CDR1 reads SGHVS; CDR2 reads FNYEAQ. The CDR3: CASSFSGVDSPLHF. Written as DNA, the CDR3 is TGTGCCAGCAGCTTCTCAGGGGTTGATTCACCCCTCCACTTT.

The sample holds one count of this clone. This sequence joins TRBV19 and TRBJ2-1; D remains ambiguous. V was shortened by 7 bases and J by 3 bases, with 10 bases between the two germline ends. CDR1 is LNHDA, CDR2 SQIVND, per germline (reference sequence). CDR3 length: 13 amino acids. Here the CDR3 reads CASTPNSYNEQFF. The CDR3 DNA reads as TGTGCCAGTACCCCGAACAGCTACAATGAGCAGTTCTTC.

The chain employs TRBV7-8 and TRBJ1-4, with no clear D. Trimming took 4 bases from V and 7 from J, leaving 13 bases between them. Germline V gene lookup returns CDR1 SGHVS and CDR2 FQNEAQ. This CDR3 region has 14 residues. The CDR3 sequence: CASSSVAEGEKLFF. CDR3 coding DNA: TGTGCCAGCAGCTCCGTGGCGGAGGGTGAAAAACTGTTTTTT.

The rearrangement links TRBV5-1 to TRBJ1-1, with 7 bases identical to TRBD1. The V gene end was trimmed by 3 bases and the J gene end by 1 base; junction bases not matched to a gene: 3. Germline CDR1 SGHRS, CDR2 YFSETQ. The CDR3 is made up of 14 amino acids. Written as DNA, the CDR3 is TGCGCCAGCAGCTGGGGACAGACGAACACTGAAGCTTTCTTT. Protein: CASSWGQTNTEAFF.

V is TRBV28 and J is TRBJ1-5, with D possibly matching TRBD1 (5 bases). Germline CDR1 and CDR2: MDHEN and SYDVKM. The CDR3 is made up of 14 amino acids. Trimming removed 6 bases from V and 5 bases from J, with 14 bases in between. In DNA, the CDR3 is TGTGCCAGCAGCGGGCAGGGAATGTATCAGCCCCAGCATTTT. It is translated as CASSGQGMYQPQHF.

The chain has TRBV7-2 and TRBJ1-6; D gene uncertain. This CDR3 has 14 residues. Looked up from germline, CDR1 is SGHTA and CDR2 is FQGNSA. Trimming took 4 bases from V and 10 from J, leaving 14 bases between them. The CDR3 DNA reads as TGTGCCAGCAGCTATGACGGATTCGGGTCACCCCTCCACTTT. The encoded protein is CASSYDGFGSPLHF.

The genes are TRBV7-6 and TRBJ2-7; TRBD1 matches at 9 bases. In germline, CDR1 is SGHVS, CDR2 FNYEAQ. V shed 4 bases and J 5 bases; nucleotides not matched to a gene: 6. This CDR3 contains 14 residues. CDR3 DNA sequence: TGTGCCAGCAGCTACCGGACAGGGGAGAACGAGCAGTACTTC. It codes for CASSYRTGENEQYF.

V gene TRBV5-3 combines with J gene TRBJ2-5; 7 bases match TRBD2. TRBV5-3 is given ORF status, its function remaining uncertain. The CDR3 is 15 residues long. The J segment lost 0 bases and the V segment lost 3 bases, leaving 5 bases of the junction unmatched. This CDR3 reads CARSSRLAYQETQYF. The CDR3 region has the DNA TGTGCCAGAAGCTCCCGACTAGCATACCAAGAGACCCAGTACTTC.

This clone was recorded once. This chain connects TRBV6-6 to TRBJ2-1; D uncertain. The length of the CDR3 is 15 residues. Looked up from germline, CDR1 is MNHNY and CDR2 is SVGAGI (reference sequence). Trimming shortened V by 6 bases and J by 7 bases, and 19 bases separated the two germline ends. The CDR3 coding sequence is TGTGCCAGCAGATACGACTCGGAGCCTTTAAATGAGCAGTTCTTC. Translation gives CASRYDSEPLNEQFF.

The chain recombines TRBV6-5 with TRBJ1-2; 7 bases are shared with TRBD1. J gave up 6 bases and V 5 bases, and 6 bases lay outside the gene matches. Germline-derived CDR1 and CDR2 are MNHEY and SVGAGI. The CDR3 sequence is 13 residues long. In DNA, the CDR3 is TGTGCCAGCAGTCAAGCCGGGACAGATGGCTACACCTTC. It encodes CASSQAGTDGYTF.

This clone has only a few counts. The DNA is left out, because the CDR3 cannot be placed on it with certainty; the CDR3 is given as TCRdb lists it. The chain links TRBV4-1 to TRBJ2-4; the table's D call, TRBD1, was not checked against the DNA. From its first to its last residue, the CDR3 has 15 amino acids. Germline CDR1 reads MGHRA; CDR2 reads YSYEKL. CDR3: CASSQEVVGQGIRYF.

V gene TRBV7-2 combines with J gene TRBJ2-7, with 7 nucleotides matching TRBD1. The germline gives CDR1 SGHTA, CDR2 FQGNSA. Germline trimming cut 5 bases from V and 0 bases from J; bases unmatched to any gene: 4. The CDR3 runs to 14 residues. The CDR3 loop is CASSPTGSSYEQYV. The CDR3 bases are TGTGCCAGCAGCCCGACAGGGAGCTCCTACGAGCAGTACGTC.

The rearrangement uses TRBV28 and TRBJ2-5; D possibly corresponds to TRBD2 (6 bases). Germline V CDR1 and CDR2: MDHEN, SYDVKM. Trimming took 1 base from V and 1 from J, leaving 19 bases between them. The CDR3 loop spans 18 amino acids. CDR3 sequence (DNA): TGTGCCAGCAGTTTATTACTCCGGCTAGCGAACCGCCAAGAGACCCAGTACTTC. This encodes CASSLLLRLANRQETQYF.

The chain links TRBV19 to TRBJ1-4, with TRBD1 as a possible D gene (6 bases). Germline V lookup: CDR1 LNHDA, CDR2 SQIVND (reference sequence). The CDR3 runs 11 residues. Trimming took off 7 bases at V and 14 bases at J, with 14 bases between the two ends. The CDR3 spells CASTGGAELFF. The CDR3 DNA reads as TGTGCCAGTACCGGGGGGGCCGAGCTGTTTTTT.

This clone occurred once. V gene TRBV5-1 combines with J gene TRBJ2-1; 7 bases fit TRBD2. This CDR3 region has 15 residues. Germline CDR1 and CDR2: SGHRS and YFSETQ. V shed 1 base, J shed 0 bases, and the junction held 1 base outside the gene matches. CDR3 residues: CASSLIAGSYNEQFF. As DNA, the CDR3 is TGCGCCAGCAGCTTGATAGCGGGCTCCTACAATGAGCAGTTCTTC.

This clone has only a few counts. V usage is TRBV19 and J usage is TRBJ1-2; D remains ambiguous. Germline assignment: CDR1 LNHDA and CDR2 SQIVND (reference sequence). Trimming removed 4 bases from V and 0 bases from J, with 18 bases in between. The CDR3 is 17 amino acids. The CDR3 reads CASSKQRLVVANYGYTF. CDR3 DNA sequence: TGTGCCAGTAGTAAACAGAGATTGGTCGTCGCTAACTATGGCTACACCTTC.

This CDR3 is CASRKSGGGNEQFF. The CDR3 DNA follows: TGTGCCAGCAGAAAAAGCGGGGGAGGGAATGAGCAGTTCTTC. J is TRBJ2-1 and V is TRBV7-8, with 8 bases fitting TRBD2. V lost 6 bases and J lost 7; bases outside the gene matches: 8. CDR1 and CDR2 (germline): SGHVS, FQNEAQ. The CDR3 loop spans 14 amino acids. Supplemented by reference TRBV7-8 and TRBJ2-1, the full variable domain reads GAGVSQSPRYKVAKRGQDVALRCDPISGHVSLFWYQQALGQGPEFLTYFQNEAQLDKSGLPSDRFFAERPEGSVSTLKIQRTQQEDSAVYLCASRKSGGGNEQFFGPGTRLTVL.

The chain recombines TRBV14 with TRBJ1-4, with TRBD1 matching over 9 bases. Looked up from germline, CDR1 is SGHDN and CDR2 is FVKESK. With 3 bases clipped from V and 8 bases from J, the junction kept 4 bases outside the gene matches. The CDR3 sequence is 14 residues long. The CDR3 coding sequence is TGTGCCAGCAGCCAGACAGGGGGAAACGAAAAACTGTTTTTT. Its protein is CASSQTGGNEKLFF. Drawing the rest from reference TRBV14 and TRBJ1-4, the complete variable domain is EAGVTQFPSHSVIEKGQTVTLRCDPISGHDNLYWYRRVMGKEIKFLLHFVKESKQDESGMPNNRFLAERTGGTYSTLKVQPAELEDSGVYFCASSQTGGNEKLFFGSGTQLSVL.

V and J are TRBV18 and TRBJ1-2; TRBD1 might be the D (6 bases). The CDR3 loop spans 13 amino acids. Germline V gives CDR1 KGHSH, CDR2 LQKENI. Deletions cut 3 bases from V and 6 bases from J, with 11 bases between. The DNA of the CDR3 is TGTGCCAGCTCACCTACAGGGCATGATGGCTACACCTTC. It yields the protein CASSPTGHDGYTF.

The gene calls are TRBV19 and TRBJ2-3; 8 bases match TRBD2. Germline V gene sequence: CDR1 LNHDA, CDR2 SQIVND (reference sequence). The ends lost 5 bases at V and 2 bases at J; junction bases unmatched: 6. This CDR3 has 15 residues. In DNA, the CDR3 is TGTGCCAGTAGTCCCCATAGCGGGGACACAGATACGCAGTATTTT. It encodes CASSPHSGDTDTQYF.

The chain recombines TRBV28 with TRBJ2-7; 9 positions match TRBD1. Per germline, CDR1 MDHEN and CDR2 SYDVKM. J was trimmed by 5 bases and V by 5 bases; bases with no gene match: 4. The CDR3 is made up of 13 amino acids. CDR3 amino acids: CASSRTGVDEQYV. The CDR3 DNA reads as TGTGCCAGCAGTCGGACAGGGGTGGACGAGCAGTACGTC.

The chain couples TRBV6-1 to TRBJ1-1; 7 bases align to TRBD1. This CDR3 is built from 16 residues. V shed 6 bases and J 0 bases; nucleotides not matched to a gene: 10. The V gene's germline CDR1 is MNHNS and CDR2 SASEGT. In DNA, the CDR3 is TGTGCCAGCAGGGAACAGGGGAATGCGGTGAACACTGAAGCTTTCTTT. The encoded protein is CASREQGNAVNTEAFF.

The chain carries TRBV5-4 and TRBJ1-2; D not resolved. The CDR3 spans 13 residues. Germline V gene data show CDR1 as SGHNT and CDR2 as YYREEE (reference sequence). Trimming pared 5 bases from V and 7 bases from J, leaving 15 bases between. The CDR3 here is CASRLWGAFGYTF. CDR3 coding DNA: TGTGCCAGCAGGCTGTGGGGAGCCTTTGGCTACACCTTC.